Reported below is one TCR beta chain. The sample comes from a study of blood T cell repertoires in COVID-19. Study context: From T cells, B-cell-depleted T cells, or PBMCs came the material, which was cDNA or gDNA.

Sequencing used immunoSEQ multiplex PCR; TCRdb keeps in-frame clones, though not all of them. The sample contains tens of thousands of clones, around three quarters of which appear only once. V gave up 5 bases and J gave up 7 bases; unmatched junction bases: 5. The germline V gene encodes CDR1 SNHLY and CDR2 FYNNEI. The CDR3 is 14 residues long. The J gene is TRBJ1-6, the V gene TRBV2; 7 bases are shared with TRBD1. Sequenced sample: peripheral blood. The TCR comes from a woman over 75 with acute or convalescent COVID-19. The CDR3 reads CASSSRDRNSPLHF. The CDR3 region has the DNA TGTGCCAGCAGTTCCCGGGACAGAAATTCACCCCTCCACTTT.